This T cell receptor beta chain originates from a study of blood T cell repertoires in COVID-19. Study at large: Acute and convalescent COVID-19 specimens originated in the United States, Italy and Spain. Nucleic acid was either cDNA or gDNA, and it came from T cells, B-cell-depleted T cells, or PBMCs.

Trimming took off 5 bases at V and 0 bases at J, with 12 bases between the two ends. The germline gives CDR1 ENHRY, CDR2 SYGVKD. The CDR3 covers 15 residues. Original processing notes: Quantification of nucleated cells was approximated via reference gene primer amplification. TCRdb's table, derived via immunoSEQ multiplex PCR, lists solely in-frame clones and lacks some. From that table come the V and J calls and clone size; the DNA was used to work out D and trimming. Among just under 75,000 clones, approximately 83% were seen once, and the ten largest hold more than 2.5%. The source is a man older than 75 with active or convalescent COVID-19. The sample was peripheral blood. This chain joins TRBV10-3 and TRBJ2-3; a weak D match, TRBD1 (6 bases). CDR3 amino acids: CAISYRAGSTDTQYF. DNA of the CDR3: TGTGCCATCAGTTACAGGGCAGGGAGCACAGATACGCAGTATTTT.